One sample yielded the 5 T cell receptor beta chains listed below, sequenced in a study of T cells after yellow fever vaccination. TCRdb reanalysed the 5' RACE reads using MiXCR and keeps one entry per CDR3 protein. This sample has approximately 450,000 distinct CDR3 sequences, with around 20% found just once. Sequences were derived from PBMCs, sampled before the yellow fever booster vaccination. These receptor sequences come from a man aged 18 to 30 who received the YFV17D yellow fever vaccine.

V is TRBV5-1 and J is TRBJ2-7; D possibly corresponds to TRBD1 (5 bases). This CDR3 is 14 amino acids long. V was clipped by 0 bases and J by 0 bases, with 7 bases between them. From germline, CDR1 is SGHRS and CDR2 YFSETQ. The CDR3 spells CASSLATDSYEQYF. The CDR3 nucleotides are TGCGCCAGCAGCTTGGCGACAGACTCCTACGAGCAGTACTTC.

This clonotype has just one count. The CDR3 DNA sequence: TGTGCCAGCAGCTTCCTATCAAGAGGGACTGAAGCTTTCTTT. Encoded protein: CASSFLSRGTEAFF. V and J are TRBV11-2 and TRBJ1-1, with no clear D. Trimming removed 3 bases at V and 5 bases at J, with 13 bases between. CDR3 length: 14 amino acids. The germline CDR1 and CDR2 sequences are SGHAT and FQNNGV. Complete variable domain (other parts from reference TRBV11-2 and TRBJ1-1): EAGVAQSPRYKIIEKRQSVAFWCNPISGHATLYWYQQILGQGPKLLIQFQNNGVVDDSQLPKDRFSAERLKGVDSTLKIQPAKLEDSAVYLCASSFLSRGTEAFFGQGTRLTVV.

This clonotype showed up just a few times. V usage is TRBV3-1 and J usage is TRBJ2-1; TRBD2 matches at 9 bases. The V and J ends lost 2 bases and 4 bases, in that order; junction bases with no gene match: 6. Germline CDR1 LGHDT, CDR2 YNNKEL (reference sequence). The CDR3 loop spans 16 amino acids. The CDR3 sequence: CASSQLPGLAYNEQFF. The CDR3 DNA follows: TGTGCCAGCAGCCAATTACCGGGACTAGCTTACAATGAGCAGTTCTTC.

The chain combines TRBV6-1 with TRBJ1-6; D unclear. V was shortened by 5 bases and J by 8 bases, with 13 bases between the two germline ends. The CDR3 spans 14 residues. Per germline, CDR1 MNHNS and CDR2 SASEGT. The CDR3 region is CASSRSESYSPLHF. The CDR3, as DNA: TGTGCCAGCAGTCGGTCGGAATCCTATTCACCCCTCCACTTT.

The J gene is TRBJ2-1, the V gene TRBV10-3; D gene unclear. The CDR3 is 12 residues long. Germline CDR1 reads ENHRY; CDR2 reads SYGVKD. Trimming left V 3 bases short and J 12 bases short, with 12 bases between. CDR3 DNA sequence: TGTGCCATCAGTGATAGACTGCAATGGCAGTTCTTC. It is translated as CAISDRLQWQFF.